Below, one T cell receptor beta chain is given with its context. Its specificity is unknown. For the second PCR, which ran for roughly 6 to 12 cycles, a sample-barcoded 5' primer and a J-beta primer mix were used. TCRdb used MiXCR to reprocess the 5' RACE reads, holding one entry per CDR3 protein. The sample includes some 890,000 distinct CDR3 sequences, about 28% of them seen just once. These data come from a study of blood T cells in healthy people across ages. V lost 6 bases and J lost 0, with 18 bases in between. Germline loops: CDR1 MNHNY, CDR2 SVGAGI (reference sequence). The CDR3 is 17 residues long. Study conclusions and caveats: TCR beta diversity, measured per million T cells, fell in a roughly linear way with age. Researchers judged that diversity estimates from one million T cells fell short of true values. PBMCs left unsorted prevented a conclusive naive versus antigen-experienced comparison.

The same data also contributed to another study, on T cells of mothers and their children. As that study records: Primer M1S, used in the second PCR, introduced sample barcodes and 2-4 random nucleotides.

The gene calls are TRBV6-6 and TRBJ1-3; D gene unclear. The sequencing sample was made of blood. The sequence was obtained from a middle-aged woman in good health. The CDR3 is CASRPGVRGVSGNTIYF. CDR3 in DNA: TGTGCCAGCAGGCCCGGGGTGCGCGGGGTCTCTGGAAACACCATATATTTT.